These 17 T cell receptor beta chains were sequenced from one sample in a study of a mutant IDH1 vaccine in newly diagnosed glioma. Which antigens these TCRs recognize remains unknown. The data were produced by immunoSEQ multiplex PCR, yet TCRdb's version contains in-frame clones alone and is incomplete. The table shows 45,000 to 65,000 clones, with roughly 80% occurring only once. Specified time point: week 5, during vaccination. Every single dose of the vaccine, 300 ug of mutant IDH1 20-mer peptide, came with topical imiquimod. Specimen: PBMCs, collected from a glioma patient whose treatment included an IDH1 peptide vaccine. Receptor source: a woman younger than 35 with glioma. Some clones in this sample may be carry-over from other donors' samples.

This chain joins TRBV4-1 and TRBJ2-7, with 8 nucleotides matching TRBD2. The CDR3 runs to 14 residues. V shed 4 bases, J shed 0 bases, and the junction held 2 bases outside the gene matches. Germline V lookup: CDR1 MGHRA, CDR2 YSYEKL. CDR3 coding DNA: TGCGCCAGCAGCCTCACTAGCGGCTCCTACGAGCAGTACTTC. Protein sequence: CASSLTSGSYEQYF.

The chain recombines TRBV6-1 with TRBJ2-5; no definite D call. This CDR3 contains 12 residues. Germline CDR1 reads MNHNS; CDR2 reads SASEGT. Between the trimmed V and J ends, which lost 2 bases and 11 bases, there was a span of 12 bases. CDR3 nucleotide sequence: TGTGCCAGCAGTGAACTGACCCGTCGACAGTACTTC. It specifies CASSELTRRQYF.

This chain connects TRBV29-1 to TRBJ1-2; 8 bases align to TRBD1. Germline assignment: CDR1 SQVTM and CDR2 ANQGSEA. V was clipped by 7 bases and J by 6 bases; unmatched bases: 13. The CDR3 consists of 14 residues. The CDR3 DNA reads TGCAGCGCGTCCCCCGGACAGGGATGGAATGGCTACACCTTC. Protein: CSASPGQGWNGYTF.

The rearrangement uses TRBV4-2 and TRBJ1-6, with 7 bases lining up with TRBD1. The CDR3 has 15 residues. Looked up from germline, CDR1 is LGHNA and CDR2 is YNFKEQ. V gave up 4 bases and J gave up 6 bases; unmatched junction bases: 6. Here the CDR3 reads CASSRPGQSNSPLHF. For the CDR3, the DNA is TGTGCCAGCAGCCGACCGGGACAGAGTAATTCACCCCTCCACTTT.

The CDR3 coding sequence is TGTGCCAGCTCACCGTCAGGGATGAATGAGCAGTACTTC. Amino acids: CASSPSGMNEQYF. This chain uses TRBV18 with TRBJ2-7, with D possibly being TRBD1 (5 bases). Germline values: CDR1 KGHSH, CDR2 LQKENI. V gave up 3 bases and J gave up 7 bases, with 13 bases separating them. This CDR3 has 13 residues.

Turning to this clone: It may be a read error: a sequence one base away is much more abundant. The sample has other DNA sequences that encode this CDR3 too. The chain recombines TRBV9 with TRBJ2-3; no clear D. Germline assignment: CDR1 SGDLS and CDR2 YYNGEE. The CDR3 runs 15 residues. The CDR3 DNA reads TGCGCCAGCAGCGTAGGTGTGGACAGCACAGATACGCAGTATTTT. Encoded protein: CASSVGVDSTDTQYF.

The V call is TRBV11-2, the J call TRBJ1-2; D gene unclear. The germline V gene has CDR1 SGHAT and CDR2 FQNNGV. The CDR3 totals 18 residues. Trimming cost V 1 base and J 3 bases, with 21 bases left between them. The CDR3 DNA follows: TGTGCCAGCAGCTTAGGCCGGAGCTTTGAGCCTGTATACTATGGCTACACCTTC. This gives the protein CASSLGRSFEPVYYGYTF. The full variable domain, its missing parts supplied by reference TRBV11-2 and TRBJ1-2, is EAGVAQSPRYKIIEKRQSVAFWCNPISGHATLYWYQQILGQGPKLLIQFQNNGVVDDSQLPKDRFSAERLKGVDSTLKIQPAKLEDSAVYLCASSLGRSFEPVYYGYTFGSGTRLTVV.

This chain connects TRBV18 to TRBJ2-1, with a possible D match to TRBD2 (6 bases). V was trimmed by 2 bases and J by 2 bases, leaving 13 bases between them. There are 16 residues in the CDR3. CDR1 KGHSH and CDR2 LQKENI come from the germline V gene. CDR3 amino acids: CASSPKTGVAYNEQFF. The CDR3 nucleotides read TGTGCCAGCTCACCAAAAACGGGGGTGGCCTACAATGAGCAGTTCTTC.

This clone has more than one count but fewer than ten. V usage is TRBV6-5 and J usage is TRBJ2-3; 10 bases are a match to TRBD2. The CDR3 contains 14 residues. Germline-derived CDR1 and CDR2 are MNHEY and SVGAGI. J lost 3 bases, V lost 8 bases, and 5 bases had no gene match. This CDR3 reads CASQTSGKTDTQYF. CDR3 DNA: TGTGCCAGCCAAACTAGCGGGAAAACAGATACGCAGTATTTT.

The chain combines TRBV18 with TRBJ2-5; D is uncertain. The germline V and J ends were trimmed by 4 bases and 3 bases, with 12 bases remaining between them. The CDR3 runs to 14 residues. The germline V gene has CDR1 KGHSH and CDR2 LQKENI. Here the CDR3 DNA reads TGTGCCAGCTCACGGGTCGGCAAGAAAGAGACCCAGTACTTC. Its translation is CASSRVGKKETQYF.

A word on this clone: One end of the junction varies from germline; a read error may be responsible. The J gene is TRBJ1-3, the V gene TRBV4-1; TRBD2 might be the D (6 bases). The DNA end is a closer match to TRBJ2-2, so the J assignment may be wrong. The germline gives CDR1 MGHRA, CDR2 YSYEKL. The CDR3 totals 16 residues. The CDR3 DNA is TGCGCCAGCAGCCAAGTTTATCCGGTTGGCACCGGGGGGCTGTTTTTT. Its translation: CASSQVYPVGTGGLFF.

The chain has TRBV4-1 and TRBJ2-2; 8 bases line up with TRBD1. Trimming cost V 4 bases and J 1 base; bases outside gene matches: 11. The CDR3 has 18 amino acids. Germline assignment: CDR1 MGHRA and CDR2 YSYEKL. The CDR3 DNA is TGCGCCAGCAGCCCCACGGACAGGGTAACTCAGAACACCGGGGAGCTGTTTTTT. Its translation: CASSPTDRVTQNTGELFF.

This chain links TRBV9 with TRBJ2-7; 9 nucleotides match TRBD1. Germline-derived CDR1 and CDR2 are SGDLS and YYNGEE. The CDR3 totals 16 residues. After removal of 4 bases from V and 5 bases from J, the junction contained 13 bases not matched to a gene. The CDR3 here is CASSSKPGQGRDEQYF. The CDR3 region has the DNA TGTGCCAGCAGCTCCAAGCCGGGACAGGGCCGTGACGAGCAGTACTTC. Combining the CDR3 with reference TRBV9 and TRBJ2-7 gives the whole variable domain DSGVTQTPKHLITATGQRVTLRCSPRSGDLSVYWYQQSLDQGLQFLIQYYNGEERAKGNILERFSAQQFPDLHSELNLSSLELGDSALYFCASSSKPGQGRDEQYFGPGTRLTVT.

The V gene is TRBV5-1, the J gene TRBJ1-1, with unresolved D. CDR1 is SGHRS, CDR2 YFSETQ, per germline. The CDR3 covers 12 residues. Between the trimmed V and J ends, which lost 2 bases and 0 bases, there was a span of 2 bases. The CDR3 loop reads CASSLMNTEAFF. The CDR3 DNA sequence: TGCGCCAGCAGCTTAATGAACACTGAAGCTTTCTTT.

The rearrangement links TRBV15 to TRBJ1-1; D is perhaps TRBD1 (5 bases). The V end was cut by 0 bases, the J end by 3 bases, with 11 bases between. Germline V lookup: CDR1 LNHNV, CDR2 YYDKDF (reference sequence). This CDR3 region has 15 residues. The CDR3 spells CATSRDGRDYTEAFF. The CDR3 DNA reads as TGTGCCACCAGCAGAGATGGCAGGGACTACACTGAAGCTTTCTTT.

The chain is built from TRBV2 and TRBJ2-5, with 9 bases identical to TRBD2. V gave up 1 base and J gave up 1 base; unmatched junction bases: 4. The CDR3 loop spans 16 amino acids. Per germline, CDR1 SNHLY and CDR2 FYNNEI. The CDR3 sequence: CASSEGLAEPQETQYF. The CDR3 coding sequence is TGTGCCAGCAGTGAAGGACTAGCGGAACCCCAAGAGACCCAGTACTTC.

The chain links TRBV9 to TRBJ2-2; D is undetermined. The V gene lost 2 bases and the J gene lost 0 bases, with 5 bases spanning the gap. The CDR3 has 14 residues. The germline V gene encodes CDR1 SGDLS and CDR2 YYNGEE. The CDR3 sequence is CASSVAANTGELFF. CDR3 in DNA: TGTGCCAGCAGCGTCGCAGCGAACACCGGGGAGCTGTTTTTT.